This T cell receptor (beta chain) was profiled in a study of CD4+ T cells in melanoma. This clone is termed medium-sized. The sample holds other DNA sequences that translate to the same CDR3. Generated by immunoSEQ multiplex PCR, the TCRdb table keeps only in-frame clones and is missing some. Of over 8,000 clones listed, approximately 72% are singletons. V was clipped by 1 base and J by 3 bases, with 7 bases between them. This CDR3 has 13 amino acids. The germline CDR1 and CDR2 sequences are SGHVS and FNYEAQ. This clonotype was sampled from a human donor with melanoma. The chain joins TRBV7-6 to TRBJ2-7; D not resolved. The sequenced sample was tumor tissue. CDR3 sequence (DNA): TGTGCCAGCAGCTTAGGACCAAACTACGAGCAGTACTTC. Translating gives CASSLGPNYEQYF. The variable domain in full, completed from reference TRBV7-6 and TRBJ2-7, reads GAGVSQSPRYKVTKRGQDVALRCDPISGHVSLYWYRQALGQGPEFLTYFNYEAQQDKSGLPNDRFSAERPEGSISTLTIQRTEQRDSAMYRCASSLGPNYEQYFGPGTRLTVT.